The clone carrying this T cell receptor (beta chain) was counted a few times. The data originate from a study of T-cell memory formation after mild COVID-19. Per germline, CDR1 SNHLY and CDR2 FYNNEI. V gave up 3 bases and J gave up 2 bases, with 19 bases separating them. The CDR3 covers 18 residues. A single record per CDR3 protein comes from TCRdb applying MiXCR to the 5' RACE reads. The sample gives nearly 110,000 distinct CDR3 sequences, approximately 14% of which show up once; 35% to 40% is in the top ten. The sequenced sample was PBMCs or a T cell subset sorted from them (not recorded which). The chain has TRBV2 and TRBJ2-2; possibly TRBD2 for D (7 bases). The source of this sequence is a man between 18 and 29 years old who had mild COVID-19 (a few samples of this study predate the infection). Cell type and time point are not known. CDR3 region: CASSEVGGPILNTGELFF. The CDR3 DNA reads TGTGCCAGCAGTGAGGTCGGGGGGCCAATACTAAACACCGGGGAGCTGTTTTTT.